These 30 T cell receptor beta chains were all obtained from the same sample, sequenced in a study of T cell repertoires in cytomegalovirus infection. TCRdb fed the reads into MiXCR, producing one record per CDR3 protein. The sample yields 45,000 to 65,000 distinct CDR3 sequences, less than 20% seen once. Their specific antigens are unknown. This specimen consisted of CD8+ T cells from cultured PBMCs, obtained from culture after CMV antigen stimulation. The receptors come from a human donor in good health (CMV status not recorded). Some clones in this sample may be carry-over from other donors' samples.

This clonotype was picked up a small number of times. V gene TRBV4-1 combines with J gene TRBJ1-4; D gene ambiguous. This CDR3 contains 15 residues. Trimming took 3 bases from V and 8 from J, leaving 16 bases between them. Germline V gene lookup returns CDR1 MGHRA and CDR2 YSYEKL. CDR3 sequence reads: CASSHEGNPGEKLFF. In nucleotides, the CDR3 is TGCGCCAGCAGCCACGAAGGAAACCCGGGGGAAAAACTGTTTTTT.

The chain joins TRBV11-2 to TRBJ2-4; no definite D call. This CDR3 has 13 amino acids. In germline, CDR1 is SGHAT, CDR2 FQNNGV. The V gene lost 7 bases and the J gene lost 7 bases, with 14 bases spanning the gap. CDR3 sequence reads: CASTVTYSNIQYF. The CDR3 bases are TGTGCCAGCACCGTCACGTACAGCAACATTCAGTACTTC.

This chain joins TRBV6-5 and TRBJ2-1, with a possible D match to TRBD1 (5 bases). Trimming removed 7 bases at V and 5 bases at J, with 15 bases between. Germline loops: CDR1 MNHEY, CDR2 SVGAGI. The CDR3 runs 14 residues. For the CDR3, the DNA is TGTGCCAGCAACTCTAAGGGGCCAAACAATGAGCAGTTCTTC. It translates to CASNSKGPNNEQFF.

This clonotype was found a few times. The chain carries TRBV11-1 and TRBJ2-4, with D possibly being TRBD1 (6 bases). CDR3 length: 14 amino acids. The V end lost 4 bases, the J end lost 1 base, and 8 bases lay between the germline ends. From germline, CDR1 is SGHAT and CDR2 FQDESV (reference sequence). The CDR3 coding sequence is TGTGCCAGCAGCTCCGACAGGGCCAAAAACATTCAGTACTTC. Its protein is CASSSDRAKNIQYF.

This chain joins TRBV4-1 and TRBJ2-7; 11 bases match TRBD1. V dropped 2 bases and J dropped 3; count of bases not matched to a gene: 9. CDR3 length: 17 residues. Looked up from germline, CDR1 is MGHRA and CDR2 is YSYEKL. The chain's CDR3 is CASSQRIPGQGVYEQYF. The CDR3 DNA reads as TGCGCCAGCAGCCAACGTATTCCGGGACAGGGGGTCTACGAGCAGTACTTC.

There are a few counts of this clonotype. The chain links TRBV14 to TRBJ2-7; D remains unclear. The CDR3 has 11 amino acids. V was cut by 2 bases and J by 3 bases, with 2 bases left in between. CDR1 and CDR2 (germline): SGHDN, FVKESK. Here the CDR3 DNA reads TGTGCCAGCAGCCAAAACTACGAGCAGTACTTC. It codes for CASSQNYEQYF.

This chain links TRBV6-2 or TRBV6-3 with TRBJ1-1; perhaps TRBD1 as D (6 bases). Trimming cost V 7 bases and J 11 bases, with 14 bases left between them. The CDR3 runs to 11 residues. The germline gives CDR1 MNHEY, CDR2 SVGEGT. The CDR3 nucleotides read TGTGCCAGCACCGAGACAGGCCGGGCTTTCTTT. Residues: CASTETGRAFF.

CDR3 DNA sequence: TGTGCCAGCAGCTTACCGGATGCAGGGGGCCTCCAAGAGACCCAGTACTTC. Translation: CASSLPDAGGLQETQYF. The V call is TRBV7-9, the J call TRBJ2-5; the match to TRBD1 covers 8 bases. Germline V gene lookup returns CDR1 SEHNR and CDR2 FQNEAQ (reference sequence). Trimming took 2 bases from V and 1 from J; bases not matched to a gene: 9. The CDR3 extends over 17 amino acids.

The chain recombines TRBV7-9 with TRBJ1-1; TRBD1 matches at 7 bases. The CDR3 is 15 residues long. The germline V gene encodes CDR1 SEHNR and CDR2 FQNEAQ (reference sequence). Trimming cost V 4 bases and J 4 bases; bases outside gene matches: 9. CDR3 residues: CASSSRQGRGTEAFF. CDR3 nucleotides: TGTGCCAGCAGCTCCCGACAGGGTCGGGGCACTGAAGCTTTCTTT.

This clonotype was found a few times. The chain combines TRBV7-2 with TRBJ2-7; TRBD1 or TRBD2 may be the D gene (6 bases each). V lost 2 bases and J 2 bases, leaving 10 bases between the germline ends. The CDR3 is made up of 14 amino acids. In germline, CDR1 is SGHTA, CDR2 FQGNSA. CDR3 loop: CASSLRGPTYEQYF. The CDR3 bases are TGTGCCAGCAGCTTACGGGGGCCTACCTACGAGCAGTACTTC. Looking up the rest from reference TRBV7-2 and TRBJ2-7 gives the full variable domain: GAGVSQSPSNKVTEKGKDVELRCDPISGHTALYWYRQSLGQGLEFLIYFQGNSAPDKSGLPSDRFSAERTGGSVSTLTIQRTQQEDSAVYLCASSLRGPTYEQYFGPGTRLTVT.

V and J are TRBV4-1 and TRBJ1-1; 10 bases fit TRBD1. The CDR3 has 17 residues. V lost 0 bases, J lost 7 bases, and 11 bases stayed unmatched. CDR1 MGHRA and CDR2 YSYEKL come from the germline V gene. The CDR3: CASSQDIRRGQGIEAFF. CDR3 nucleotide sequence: TGCGCCAGCAGCCAAGATATACGGCGGGGACAGGGGATTGAAGCTTTCTTT.

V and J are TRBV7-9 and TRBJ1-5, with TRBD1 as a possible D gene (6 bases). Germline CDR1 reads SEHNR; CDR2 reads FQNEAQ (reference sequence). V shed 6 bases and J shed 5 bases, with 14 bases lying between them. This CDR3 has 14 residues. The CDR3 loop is CASSSGTFHQPQHF. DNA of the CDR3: TGTGCCAGCAGTTCAGGGACATTCCATCAGCCCCAGCATTTT.

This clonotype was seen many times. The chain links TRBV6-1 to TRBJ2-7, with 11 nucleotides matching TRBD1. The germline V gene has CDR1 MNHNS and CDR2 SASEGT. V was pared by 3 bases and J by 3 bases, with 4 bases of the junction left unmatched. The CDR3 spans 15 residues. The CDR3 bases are TGTGCCAGCAGTGAGGACAGGGGGCTATTCTACGAGCAGTACTTC. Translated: CASSEDRGLFYEQYF.

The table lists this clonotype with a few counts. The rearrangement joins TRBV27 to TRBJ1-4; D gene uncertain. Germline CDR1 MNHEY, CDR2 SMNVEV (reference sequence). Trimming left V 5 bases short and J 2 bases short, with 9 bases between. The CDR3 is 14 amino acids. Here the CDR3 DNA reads TGTGCCAGCAGTACTCCCGGGACTAATGAAAAACTGTTTTTT. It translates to CASSTPGTNEKLFF.

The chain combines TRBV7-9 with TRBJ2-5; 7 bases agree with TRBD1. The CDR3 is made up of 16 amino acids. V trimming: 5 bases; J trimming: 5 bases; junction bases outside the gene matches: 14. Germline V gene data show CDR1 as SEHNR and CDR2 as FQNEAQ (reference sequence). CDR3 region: CASSETRQGSWETQYF. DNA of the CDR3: TGTGCCAGCAGCGAAACGAGACAGGGAAGTTGGGAGACCCAGTACTTC.

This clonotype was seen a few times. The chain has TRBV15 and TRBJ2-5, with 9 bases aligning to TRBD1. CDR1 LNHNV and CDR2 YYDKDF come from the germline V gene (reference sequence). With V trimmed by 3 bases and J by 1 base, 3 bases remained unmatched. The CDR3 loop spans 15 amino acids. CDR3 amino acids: CATSRDRGAQETQYF. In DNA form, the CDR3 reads TGTGCCACCAGCAGGGACAGGGGAGCCCAAGAGACCCAGTACTTC.

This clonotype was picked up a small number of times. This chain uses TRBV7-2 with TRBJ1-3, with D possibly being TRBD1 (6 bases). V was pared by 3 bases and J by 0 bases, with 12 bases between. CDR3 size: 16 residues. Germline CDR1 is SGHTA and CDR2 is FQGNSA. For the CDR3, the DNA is TGTGCCAGCAGCTTGGACAGCCCTAACTCTGGAAACACCATATATTTT. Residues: CASSLDSPNSGNTIYF.

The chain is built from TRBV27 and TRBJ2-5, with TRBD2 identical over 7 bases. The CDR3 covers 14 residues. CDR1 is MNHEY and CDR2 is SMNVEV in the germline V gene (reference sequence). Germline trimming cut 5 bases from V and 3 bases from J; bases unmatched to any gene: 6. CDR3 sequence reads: CASSGGGMEETQYF. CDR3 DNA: TGTGCCAGCAGTGGGGGAGGGATGGAAGAGACCCAGTACTTC.

For the CDR3, the DNA is TGTGCCAGCAGTTTATCGCTGAATGAGCAGTTCTTC. Translating it yields CASSLSLNEQFF. This sequence joins TRBV27 and TRBJ2-1, with D unresolved. V shed 0 bases and J shed 7 bases, with 4 bases lying between them. The CDR3 spans 12 residues. Per germline, CDR1 MNHEY and CDR2 SMNVEV (reference sequence).

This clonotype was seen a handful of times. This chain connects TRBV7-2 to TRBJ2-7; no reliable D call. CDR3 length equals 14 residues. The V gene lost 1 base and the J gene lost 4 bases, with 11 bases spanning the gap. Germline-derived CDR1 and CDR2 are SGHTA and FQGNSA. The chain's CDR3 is CASSLGGELYEQYF. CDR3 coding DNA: TGTGCCAGCAGCTTAGGCGGAGAACTTTACGAGCAGTACTTC.

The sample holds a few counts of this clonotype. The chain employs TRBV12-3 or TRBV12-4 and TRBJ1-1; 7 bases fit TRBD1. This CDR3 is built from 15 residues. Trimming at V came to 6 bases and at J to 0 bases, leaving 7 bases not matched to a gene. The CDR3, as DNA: TGTGCCAGCAGCCCCGCAGGGGGGGTGAACACTGAAGCTTTCTTT. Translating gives CASSPAGGVNTEAFF.

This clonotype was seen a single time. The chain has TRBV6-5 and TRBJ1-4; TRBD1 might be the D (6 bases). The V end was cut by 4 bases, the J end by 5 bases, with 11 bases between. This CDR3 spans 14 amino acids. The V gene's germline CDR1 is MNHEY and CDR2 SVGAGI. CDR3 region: CASSSGQKNEKLFF. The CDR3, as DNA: TGTGCCAGCAGTTCTGGACAGAAGAATGAAAAACTGTTTTTT.

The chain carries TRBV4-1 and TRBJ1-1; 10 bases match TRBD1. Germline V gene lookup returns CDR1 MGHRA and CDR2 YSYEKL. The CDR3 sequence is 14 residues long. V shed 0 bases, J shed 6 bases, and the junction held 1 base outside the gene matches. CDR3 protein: CASSQEGTGAEAFF. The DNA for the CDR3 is TGCGCCAGCAGCCAAGAAGGGACAGGGGCTGAAGCTTTCTTT.

The CDR3 sequence: CASSLAVRQKAFF. The CDR3 DNA follows: TGTGCCAGCAGTTTAGCGGTTCGGCAGAAAGCTTTCTTT. The V call is TRBV12-3 or TRBV12-4, the J call TRBJ1-1; D uncertain. Trimming removed 0 bases from V and 9 bases from J, with 11 bases in between. CDR3 length equals 13 residues.

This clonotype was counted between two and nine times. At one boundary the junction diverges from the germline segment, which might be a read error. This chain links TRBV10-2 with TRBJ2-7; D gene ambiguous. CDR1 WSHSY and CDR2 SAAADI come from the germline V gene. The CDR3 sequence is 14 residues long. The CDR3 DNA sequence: TGCGCCAGCAGTGAGTCGGCTAAGGGCTACGAGCGGTACTTC. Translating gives CASSESAKGYERYF.

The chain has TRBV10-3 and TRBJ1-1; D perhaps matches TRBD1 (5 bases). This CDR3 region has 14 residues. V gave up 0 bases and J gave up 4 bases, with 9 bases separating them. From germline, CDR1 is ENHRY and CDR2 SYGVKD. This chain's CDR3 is CAISESSGGTEAFF. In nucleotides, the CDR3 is TGTGCCATCAGTGAGTCCTCGGGGGGCACTGAAGCTTTCTTT.

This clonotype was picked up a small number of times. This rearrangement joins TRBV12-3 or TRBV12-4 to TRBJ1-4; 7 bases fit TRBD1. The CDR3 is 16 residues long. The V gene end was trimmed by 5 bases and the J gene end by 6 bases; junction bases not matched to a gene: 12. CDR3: CASSPRGGIGYEKLFF. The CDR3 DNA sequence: TGTGCCAGCAGTCCCCGAGGGGGCATCGGCTATGAAAAACTGTTTTTT.

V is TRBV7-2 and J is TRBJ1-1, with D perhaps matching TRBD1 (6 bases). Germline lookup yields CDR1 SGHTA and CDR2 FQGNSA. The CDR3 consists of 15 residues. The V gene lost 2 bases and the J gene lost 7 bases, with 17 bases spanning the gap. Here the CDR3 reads CASSLISGGWGEAFF. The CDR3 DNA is TGTGCCAGCAGCTTAATATCGGGGGGCTGGGGTGAAGCTTTCTTT.

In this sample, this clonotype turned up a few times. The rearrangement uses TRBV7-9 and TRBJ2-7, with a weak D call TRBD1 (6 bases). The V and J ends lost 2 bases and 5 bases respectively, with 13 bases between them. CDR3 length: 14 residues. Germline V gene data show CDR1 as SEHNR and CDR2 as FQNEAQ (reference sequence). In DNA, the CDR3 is TGTGCCAGCAGCTTAACAGGGCCGGCCCACGAGCAGTACTTC. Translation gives CASSLTGPAHEQYF.

The CDR3 coding sequence is TGTGCCAGCAGCTTCGGGACAGAAAACATTCAGTACTTC. This encodes CASSFGTENIQYF. The chain combines TRBV7-6 with TRBJ2-4, with TRBD1 identical over 7 bases. Germline CDR1 reads SGHVS; CDR2 reads FNYEAQ. The CDR3 is made up of 13 amino acids. The J segment lost 5 bases and the V segment lost 3 bases, leaving 1 base of the junction unmatched. Filled out from reference TRBV7-6 and TRBJ2-4, the complete variable domain reads GAGVSQSPRYKVTKRGQDVALRCDPISGHVSLYWYRQALGQGPEFLTYFNYEAQQDKSGLPNDRFSAERPEGSISTLTIQRTEQRDSAMYRCASSFGTENIQYFGAGTRLSVL.